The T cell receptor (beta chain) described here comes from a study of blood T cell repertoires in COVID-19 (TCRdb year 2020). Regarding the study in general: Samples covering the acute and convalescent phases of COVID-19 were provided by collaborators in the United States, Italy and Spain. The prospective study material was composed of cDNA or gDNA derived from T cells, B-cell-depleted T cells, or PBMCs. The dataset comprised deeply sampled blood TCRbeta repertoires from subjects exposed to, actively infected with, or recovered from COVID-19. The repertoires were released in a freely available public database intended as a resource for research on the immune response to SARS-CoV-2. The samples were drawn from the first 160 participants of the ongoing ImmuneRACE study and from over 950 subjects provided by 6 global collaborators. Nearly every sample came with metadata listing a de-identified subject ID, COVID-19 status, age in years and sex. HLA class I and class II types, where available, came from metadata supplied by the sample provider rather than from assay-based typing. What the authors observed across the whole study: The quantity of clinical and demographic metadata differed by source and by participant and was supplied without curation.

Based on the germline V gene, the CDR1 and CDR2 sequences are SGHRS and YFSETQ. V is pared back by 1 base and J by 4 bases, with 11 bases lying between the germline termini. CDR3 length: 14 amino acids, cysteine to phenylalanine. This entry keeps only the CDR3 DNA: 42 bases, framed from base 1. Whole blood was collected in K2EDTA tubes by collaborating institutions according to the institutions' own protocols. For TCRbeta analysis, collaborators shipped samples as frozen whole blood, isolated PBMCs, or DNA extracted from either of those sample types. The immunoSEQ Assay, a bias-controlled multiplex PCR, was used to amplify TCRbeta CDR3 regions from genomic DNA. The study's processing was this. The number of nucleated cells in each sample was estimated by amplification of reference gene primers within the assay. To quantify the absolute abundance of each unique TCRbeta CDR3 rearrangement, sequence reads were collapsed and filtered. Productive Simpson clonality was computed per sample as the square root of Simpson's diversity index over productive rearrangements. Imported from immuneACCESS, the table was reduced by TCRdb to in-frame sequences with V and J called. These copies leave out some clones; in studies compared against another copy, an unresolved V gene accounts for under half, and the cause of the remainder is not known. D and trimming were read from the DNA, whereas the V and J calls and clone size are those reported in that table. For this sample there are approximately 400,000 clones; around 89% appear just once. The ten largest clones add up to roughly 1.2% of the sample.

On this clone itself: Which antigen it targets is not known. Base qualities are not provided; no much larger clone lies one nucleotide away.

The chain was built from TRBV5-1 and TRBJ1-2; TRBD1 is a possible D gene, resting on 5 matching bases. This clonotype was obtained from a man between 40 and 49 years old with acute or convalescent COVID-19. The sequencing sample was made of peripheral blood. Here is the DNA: TGCGCCAGCAGCTTGTGGGGCGGAAGCTATGGCTACACCTTC. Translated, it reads CASSLWGGSYGYTF.